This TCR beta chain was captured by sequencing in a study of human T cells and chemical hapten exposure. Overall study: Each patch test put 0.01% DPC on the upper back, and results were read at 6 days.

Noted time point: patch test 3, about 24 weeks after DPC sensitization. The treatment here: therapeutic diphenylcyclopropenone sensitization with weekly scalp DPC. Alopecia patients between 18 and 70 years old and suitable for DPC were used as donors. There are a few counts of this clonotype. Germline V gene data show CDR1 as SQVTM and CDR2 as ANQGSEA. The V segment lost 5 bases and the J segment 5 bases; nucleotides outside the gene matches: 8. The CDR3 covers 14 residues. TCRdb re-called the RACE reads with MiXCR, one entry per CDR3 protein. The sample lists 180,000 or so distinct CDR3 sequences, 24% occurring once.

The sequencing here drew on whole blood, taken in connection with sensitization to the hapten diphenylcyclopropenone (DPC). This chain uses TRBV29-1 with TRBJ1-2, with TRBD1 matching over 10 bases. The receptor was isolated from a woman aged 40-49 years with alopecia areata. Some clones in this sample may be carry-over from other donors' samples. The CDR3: CSVSSGTGAYGYTF. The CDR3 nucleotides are TGCAGCGTTTCATCCGGGACAGGGGCTTATGGCTACACCTTC.